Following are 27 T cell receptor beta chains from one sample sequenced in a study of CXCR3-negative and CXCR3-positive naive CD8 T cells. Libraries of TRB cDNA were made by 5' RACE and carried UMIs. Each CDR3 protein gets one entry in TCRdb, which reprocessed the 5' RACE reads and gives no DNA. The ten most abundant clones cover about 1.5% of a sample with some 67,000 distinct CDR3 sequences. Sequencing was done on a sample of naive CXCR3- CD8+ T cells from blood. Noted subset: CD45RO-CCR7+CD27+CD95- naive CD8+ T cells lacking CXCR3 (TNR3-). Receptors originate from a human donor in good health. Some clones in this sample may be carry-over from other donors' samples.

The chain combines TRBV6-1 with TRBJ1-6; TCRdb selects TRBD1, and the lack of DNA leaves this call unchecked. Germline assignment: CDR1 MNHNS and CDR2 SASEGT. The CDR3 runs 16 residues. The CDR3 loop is CASSEYGTDLNSPLHF.

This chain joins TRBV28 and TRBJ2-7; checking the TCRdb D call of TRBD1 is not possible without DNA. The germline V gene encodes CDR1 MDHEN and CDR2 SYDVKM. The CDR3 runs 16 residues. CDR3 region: CASQQPGESIVNEQYF. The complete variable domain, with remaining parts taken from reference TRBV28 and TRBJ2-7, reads DVKVTQSSRYLVKRTGEKVFLECVQDMDHENMFWYRQDPGLGLRLIYFSYDVKMKEKGDIPEGYSVSREKKERFSLILESASTNQTSMYLCASQQPGESIVNEQYFGPGTRLTVT.

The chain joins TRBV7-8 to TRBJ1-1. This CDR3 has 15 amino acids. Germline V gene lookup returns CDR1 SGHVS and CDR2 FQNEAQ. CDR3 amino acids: CASSLGARSNTEAFF.

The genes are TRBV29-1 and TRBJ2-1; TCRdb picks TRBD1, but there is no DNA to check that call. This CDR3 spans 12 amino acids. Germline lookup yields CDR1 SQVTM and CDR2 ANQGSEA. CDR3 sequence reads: CSVLRDNNEQFF.

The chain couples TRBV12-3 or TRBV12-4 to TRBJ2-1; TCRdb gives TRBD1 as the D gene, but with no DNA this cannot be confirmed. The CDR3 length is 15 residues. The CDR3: CASSLATSGGYEQFF.

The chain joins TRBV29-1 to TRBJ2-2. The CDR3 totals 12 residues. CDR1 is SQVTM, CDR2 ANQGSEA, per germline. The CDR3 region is CSVEDTTGELFF.

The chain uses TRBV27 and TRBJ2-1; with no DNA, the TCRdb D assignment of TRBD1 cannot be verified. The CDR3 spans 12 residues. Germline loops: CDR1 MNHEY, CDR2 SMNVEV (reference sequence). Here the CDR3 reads CASSGQYNEQFF.

The CDR3 region is CASSVWDSKETQYF. The chain is built from TRBV9 and TRBJ2-5; TCRdb picks TRBD1, but there is no DNA to check that call. The CDR3 has 14 amino acids. CDR1 is SGDLS and CDR2 is YYNGEE in the germline V gene.

CDR3 sequence: CASSVVFRGDTEAFF. The V call is TRBV9, the J call TRBJ1-1; TCRdb indicates TRBD1, and absent DNA this call remains unverified. Germline CDR1 SGDLS, CDR2 YYNGEE. The CDR3 spans 15 residues.

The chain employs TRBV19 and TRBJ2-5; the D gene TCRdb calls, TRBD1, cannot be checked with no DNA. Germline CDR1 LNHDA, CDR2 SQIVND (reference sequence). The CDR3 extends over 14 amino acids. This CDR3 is CASSPDSGGGTQYF.

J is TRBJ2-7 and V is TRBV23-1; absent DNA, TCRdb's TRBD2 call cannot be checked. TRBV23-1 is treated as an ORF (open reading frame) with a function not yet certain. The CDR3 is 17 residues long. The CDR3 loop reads CASSTGPRQFLTYEQYF.

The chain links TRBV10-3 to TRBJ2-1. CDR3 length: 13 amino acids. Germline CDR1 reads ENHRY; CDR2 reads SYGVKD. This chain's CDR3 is CAIAGATYNEQFF.

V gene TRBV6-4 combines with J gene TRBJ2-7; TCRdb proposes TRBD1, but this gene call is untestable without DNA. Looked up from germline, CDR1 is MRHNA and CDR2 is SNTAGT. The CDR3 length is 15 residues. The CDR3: CASREPGQETYEQYF.

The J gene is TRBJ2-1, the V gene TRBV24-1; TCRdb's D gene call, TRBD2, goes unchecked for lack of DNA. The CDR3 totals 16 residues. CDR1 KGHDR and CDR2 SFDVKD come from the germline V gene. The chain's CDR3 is CATSDKLAGVGNEQFF.

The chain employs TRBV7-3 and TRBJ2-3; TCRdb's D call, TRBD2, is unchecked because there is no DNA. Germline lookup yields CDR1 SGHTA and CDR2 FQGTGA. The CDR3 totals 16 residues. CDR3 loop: CASSSGGGGSTDTQYF.

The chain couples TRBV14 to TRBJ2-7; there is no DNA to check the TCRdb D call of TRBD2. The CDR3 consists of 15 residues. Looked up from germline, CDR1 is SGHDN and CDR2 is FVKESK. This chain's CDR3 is CASSLVIGTSYEQYF.

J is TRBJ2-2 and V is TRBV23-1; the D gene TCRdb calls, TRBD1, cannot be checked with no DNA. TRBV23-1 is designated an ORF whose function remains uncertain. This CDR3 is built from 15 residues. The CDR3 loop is CASSPYTGGTGELFF.

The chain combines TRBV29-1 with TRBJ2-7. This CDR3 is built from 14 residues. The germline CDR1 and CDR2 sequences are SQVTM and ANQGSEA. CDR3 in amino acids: CSVEGVDGTYEQYF.

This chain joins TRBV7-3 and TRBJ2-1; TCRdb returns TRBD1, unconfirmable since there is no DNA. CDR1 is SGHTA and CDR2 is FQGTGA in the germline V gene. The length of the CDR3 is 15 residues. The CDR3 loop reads CASSLMPGTYNEQFF.

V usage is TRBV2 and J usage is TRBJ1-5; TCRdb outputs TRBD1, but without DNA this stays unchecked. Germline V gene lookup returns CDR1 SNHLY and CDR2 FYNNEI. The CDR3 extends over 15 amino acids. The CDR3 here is CASSVRQGINQPQHF.

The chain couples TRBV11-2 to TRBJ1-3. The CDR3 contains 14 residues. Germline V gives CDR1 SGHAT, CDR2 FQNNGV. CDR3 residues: CASDNSISGNTIYF.

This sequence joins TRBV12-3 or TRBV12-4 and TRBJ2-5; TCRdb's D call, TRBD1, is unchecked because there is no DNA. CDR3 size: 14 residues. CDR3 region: CASSPPDRGGTQYF.

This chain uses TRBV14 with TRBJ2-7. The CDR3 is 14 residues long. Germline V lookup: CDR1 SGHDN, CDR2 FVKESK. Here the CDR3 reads CASSQVHSPYEQYF. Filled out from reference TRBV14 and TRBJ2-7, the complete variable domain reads EAGVTQFPSHSVIEKGQTVTLRCDPISGHDNLYWYRRVMGKEIKFLLHFVKESKQDESGMPNNRFLAERTGGTYSTLKVQPAELEDSGVYFCASSQVHSPYEQYFGPGTRLTVT.

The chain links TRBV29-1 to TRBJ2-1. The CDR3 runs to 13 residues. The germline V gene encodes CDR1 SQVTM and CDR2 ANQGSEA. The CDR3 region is CSVEDGMANEQFF.

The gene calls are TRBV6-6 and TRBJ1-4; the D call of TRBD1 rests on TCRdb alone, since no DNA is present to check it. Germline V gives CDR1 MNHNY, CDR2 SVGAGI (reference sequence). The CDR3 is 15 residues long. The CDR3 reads CASSSGQASNAKLFF.

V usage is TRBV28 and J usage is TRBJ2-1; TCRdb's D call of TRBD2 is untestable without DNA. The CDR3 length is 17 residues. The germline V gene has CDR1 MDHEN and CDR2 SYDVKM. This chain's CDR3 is CASSLPLAGILYNEQFF.

The CDR3 is CASSYSSAGGLNEQFF. This rearrangement joins TRBV6-5 to TRBJ2-1; TCRdb picks TRBD2, but there is no DNA to check that call. In germline, CDR1 is MNHEY, CDR2 SVGAGI. This CDR3 is built from 16 residues.